This TCR beta chain was found in a study of T cell repertoires in cytomegalovirus infection. Across the study: Based on public TCR beta signatures, there were indications of CMV infection and of a matching HLA type. Study-level findings and limits: Cumulative frequency of public TCR beta families picked out carriers of CMV plus the relevant HLA.

Germline V gene lookup returns CDR1 MNHEY and CDR2 SMNVEV (reference sequence). V was clipped by 6 bases and J by 2 bases, with 14 bases between them. The CDR3 is 14 amino acids. TCRdb passed the reads through MiXCR, listing each CDR3 protein once. Altogether about 130,000 distinct CDR3 sequences are present, over 25% being singletons, with the ten largest covering around half. Comments on this clonotype: No antigen is known for it.

The receptor comes from a human donor in good health (CMV status not recorded). Some clones in this sample may be carry-over from other donors' samples. Source: CD8+ T cells from cultured PBMCs, taken from culture after CMV antigen stimulation. The chain recombines TRBV27 with TRBJ2-7, with a possible D match to TRBD2 (5 bases). CDR3 residues: CASSGSGSPYEQYF. The CDR3 DNA follows: TGTGCCAGCAGCGGATCGGGGTCGCCCTACGAGCAGTACTTC.